This T cell receptor beta chain appears in the sequencing data of a study of blood T cell repertoires in COVID-19. The CDR3 runs to 13 residues. The V gene's germline CDR1 is SGHRS and CDR2 YFSETQ. V lost 0 bases and J 6 bases, leaving 4 bases between the germline ends. The sample holds one count of this clone. Seattle participants joined during active infection and were tracked over time. Repertoires were generated with immunoSEQ multiplex PCR, while TCRdb's copy carries only in-frame clones and drops some. The sample contains roughly 200,000 clones, roughly 80% of which appear only once. The sample consisted of peripheral blood. The TCR sequence derives from a woman aged 40 to 50 with COVID-19, enrolled during active disease. The rearrangement links TRBV5-1 to TRBJ1-6; no firm D call. In DNA form, the CDR3 reads TGCGCCAGCAGCTTGGACTTTAATTCACCCCTCCACTTT. Residues: CASSLDFNSPLHF.